The text below deals with one T cell receptor beta chain. This clonotype was picked up a small number of times. Its specific antigen is unknown. Per-base quality was not reported, and no clone a single base away is much larger than it. The time point label, read with the paper, signifies: newly diagnosed GD, antithyroid drugs for less than 3 months. For both TCR sequencing and RNA sequencing, RNA was extracted from PBMCs in TRIzol. Graves' disease was diagnosed according to American Thyroid Association guidelines. Recruitment of patients was carried out at an endocrinology department in Xi'an, China. From each patient, 8 to 10 milliliters of peripheral blood was collected into an EDTA anticoagulant tube. PBMCs were isolated by Ficoll Paque Plus density gradient separation without further T cell sorting. An Agilent 2100 Bioanalyzer and agarose gel were used to check RNA quality, and a NanoDrop 2000 was used to measure RNA concentration.

V is cut back by 2 bases and J by 4 bases, with 0 bases in the junction unmatched. Reading from cysteine to phenylalanine, the CDR3 counts 14 amino acids. Only the CDR3 portion is preserved as DNA: 42 bases, with reading frame beginning at the first base. The germline V gene (reference sequence) yields DFQATT for CDR1 and SNEGSKA for CDR2. These data are taken from a study of regulatory T cells in long-lasting Graves disease (dated by TCRdb to the early 2020s). At the level of the whole study: Antithyroid drugs had been taken for less than 3 months by newly diagnosed Graves' disease patients. Patients with persistent Graves' disease were compared with patients with newly diagnosed Graves' disease using TCR sequencing and RNA sequencing of peripheral blood. The study was registered as a clinical trial and conducted in China. A total of roughly 33 samples were covered by TCR sequencing, comprising some 13 persistent and approximately 20 newly diagnosed Graves' disease patients.

General study outcomes and caveats: Sequencing and analysis were limited to the TCR beta chain. Patients with persistent disease shared more public clonotypes (about 2,700) than newly diagnosed patients did (966). Persistent Graves' disease patients showed lower TCR Shannon entropy and fewer highly expanded clones than newly diagnosed patients, suggesting clonal expansion. TRBV28, TRBJ1-2 and TRBJ2-5 were preferentially used in persistent disease, while TRBV20-1 and TRBJ2-1 were favored in newly diagnosed disease. Only peripheral blood was studied, because thyroid tissue, the primary lesion, was inaccessible. The authors noted that the small sample size was a limitation that may lower accuracy.

Library construction relied on multiplex PCR. Sequenced using an Illumina HiSeq 4000. iRepertoire HTBI primers and Arm-PCR amplification of CDR3 regions were used to construct TCR beta libraries. Gel purification was performed on PCR products prior to sequencing. As for the original processing: Across samples, 60 to 70 TRBV and around 15 TRBJ segments were identified and used for gene usage analysis of CDR3 amino acid clonotypes. COPE and FqMerger were used to merge filtered high-quality paired reads into contigs. Contigs were aligned with BLAST to IMGT TRBV, TRBD and TRBJ reference genes, and CDR3 was defined per IMGT. Clonotypes above 0.1% frequency were classified as highly expanded clones. Shannon entropy served as the measure of repertoire diversity, while the Gini coefficient captured V-J evenness. A clonotype found in more than one individual was treated as public. TCRdb applied fastp at Q25 and MiXCR to the public reads, then kept only in-frame beta chains. Rows with a matching CDR3 protein are joined into one entry that keeps the most common DNA and genes. These V and J calls derive from TCRdb rather than the authors' analysis. The sample records fewer than 450,000 distinct CDR3 sequences, approximately 15% of which are singletons. The ten largest clones take up roughly 7.7% of the sample.

The data were also submitted as part of a second study, on T cells in Graves' hyperthyroidism and ophthalmopathy. As described in the second report: Graves' hyperthyroidism was defined as stable when no progression to ophthalmopathy occurred over 18 months of follow-up. The hyperthyroidism patients were between 18 and 65 years old and newly diagnosed, with a disease duration of less than 2 months. Patients with uncontrolled infections, other autoimmune diseases, pregnancy or lactation were excluded. Diagnoses relied on clinical symptoms, serum thyroxine and TRAb, thyroid ultrasound and orbital computed tomography. The TCR CDR3 was subjected to a first round of RT-PCR using the HTBI primer set and the Qiagen OneStep RT-PCR kit. Most expanded thyroid clonotypes (frequency above 0.001) were also found in blood, which suggests that blood repertoires may mirror thyroid immune responses. Ophthalmopathy was separated from stable hyperthyroidism by a 13 V-J signature model, with over 85% sensitivity and about 84% specificity obtained in cross-validation and 80%/75% obtained in testing. During validation, the model predicted progression to ophthalmopathy a median of approximately 6.5 months ahead of onset, with 60% to 71% sensitivity and more than 72% specificity. A discovery cohort of about 96 patients, 43 with Graves' ophthalmopathy and 55 to 60 with stable Graves' hyperthyroidism, was used to find distinguishing TCR V-J signatures. An independent validation cohort of under 20 hyperthyroidism patients and roughly 16 patients who later progressed to ophthalmopathy tested prospective prediction of ophthalmopathy. For training and testing, the approximately 92 patients in the discovery cohort were randomly divided in a 7:3 ratio. Thyroid tissue and blood T-cell repertoires from about six Graves' hyperthyroidism patients were also compared in the study. After blood sampling, hyperthyroidism patients were treated with methimazole at a starting dose of 30 mg daily, and ophthalmopathy patients were treated with high-dose intravenous methylprednisolone. The libraries were constructed in a second round of multiplex PCR and then size-selected and purified. Sequencing of the libraries was done on an Illumina HiSeq2000 using paired-end 100 bp reads. SOAPnuke was used to process the raw data, removing reads that contained adapters or uncalled bases, had a mean Phred below 15, or lacked an exact match to the constant primer or identifier. COPE v1.2.5 was used to merge high-quality paired reads, and clonotypes were defined as unique nucleotide sequences. MiTCR v1.1 was used to align the clonotypes against IMGT TRBV, TRBD and TRBJ reference segments. The analysis included only V-J combinations with a frequency above 0.0001, which together covered more than 98% of the repertoires. A TCS score was defined as the ratio of F50 (clonal expansion) to E x V (chaos), with BLOSUM62-based TCRdist applied between CDR3 peptides within each V-J. Welch's t-statistics and random forest reduced 500 to 650 V-J features to 13, which were used in a naive Bayes classifier (R e1071). Sample size was not statistically predetermined, and investigators were not blinded to group allocation. According to the paper, TCR Vbeta CDR3 sequencing was carried out on over 130 peripheral blood samples, which came from fewer than 50 ophthalmopathy, fewer than 80 hyperthyroidism and approximately 17 progressor patients.

The V gene is TRBV20-1 and the J gene is TRBJ2-2, and TRBD2 matches 11 of the central bases. Sequencing used peripheral blood mononuclear cells (PBMCs), obtained at new diagnosis, from a patient treated with antithyroid drugs. The source of this sequence is a middle-aged woman with Graves disease. Donor details come from another sample of the same person, matched by shared clones. The nucleotide sequence reads TGCAGTGCTAGAACTAGCGGGAGCACCGGGGAGCTGTTTTTT. It translates to CSARTSGSTGELFF.